This T cell receptor (beta chain) originates from a study of human CD8 memory T cell subsets. The TCR beta sequencing libraries came from UMI-labeled 5' RACE. TCRdb derives one entry per CDR3 protein from the 5' RACE reads, leaving out DNA. The sample includes 9,500 to 13,000 distinct CDR3 sequences. CCR7+ PD-1+ TIGIT+ early memory CD8+ T cells with exhausted-like traits constituted the TPEX cells. This CDR3 region has 13 residues. Germline loops: CDR1 SGHAT, CDR2 FQNNGV. The specimen was CD8+ T cells from PBMCs. The clonotype originates from a human donor in good health. This chain connects TRBV11-2 to TRBJ2-7; TCRdb proposes TRBD1, but this gene call is untestable without DNA. The CDR3 here is CASSLPGAYEQYF.